This TCR beta chain is from a study of radiation and T cells in renal cell carcinoma (dated by TCRdb to the early 2020s). As for the study more broadly: In total, approximately 51 samples, comprising some 25 tumors and some 27 peripheral blood samples, were subjected to TCR beta sequencing. In the 40 to 55 samples combined, 4,016,671 unique CDR3 nucleotide sequences were found, encoding roughly 3,000,000 unique CDR3 amino acid sequences.

To note about this clone: Its cognate antigen has yet to be identified. No base quality values were provided; no much bigger clone lies one nucleotide off.

The sample's time point label, in plain terms: tumor resected at nephrectomy. Read against the paper, the sample's treatment or condition label means: treatment-naive control, cytoreductive nephrectomy. Control tumors came from treatment-naive renal cell carcinoma patients who underwent cytoreductive nephrectomy without prior radiation. Renal cell carcinoma with clear cell pathology was present in all patients. The control tumors sequenced for TCR were resected between the early 2010s and the mid-2010s from 11 males and a few females whose median age was around 61 years (range roughly 35 to 82). Tumors were mechanically dissociated, digested with collagenase/hyaluronidase at 37 °C, processed in gentleMACS C tubes, and stored in liquid nitrogen. Genomic DNA for TCR sequencing was prepared using the QIAamp DNA Blood Mini Kit (Qiagen). Samples were included in the analyses only if all quality control checks were passed.

The immunoSEQ kit was used, according to the manufacturer's recommendations, to generate TCR beta libraries from genomic DNA. To prepare libraries, a first multiplex PCR with proprietary primers was run, followed by a second PCR that added unique barcodes, and a bead cleanup was done after each round. Each sample batch included a kit-provided positive control reaction and a negative control reaction. The final libraries were assessed on an Agilent 4200 TapeStation D1000 ScreenTape, pooled by volume, and quantified by qPCR. Sequencing was performed on an Illumina NextSeq500 with a MidOutput 150-cycle cartridge, and 156 Read1 and 15 Index1 cycles were run with kit custom primers. The pooled library was loaded at approximately 0.99 pM, and roughly 20% PhiX control was spiked in. The paper's data handling went like this. Vendor-processed data were analyzed in R, and a clonotype was defined as all T cells sharing the same CDR3 nucleotide sequence. For clone abundance analyses, frequencies were normalized to the 10,000 most abundant clones per sample. Public T cell clones, which averaged fewer than five per sample, were removed prior to analysis. The dominant motif analysis was done with ImmunoMap using the PAM10 matrix, a gap penalty of 30, and a homology threshold of 0.3, and motifs with a cumulative frequency of at least 0.01 were considered dominant. TCRdb retrieved this table from immuneACCESS and kept in-frame rearrangements only. Not all clones are present; in checked studies, unresolved V genes account for under half, and no reason is known for the remainder. V and J calls plus clone size are reproduced from that table; the DNA served to infer D and trimming. For this sample there are 20,000 to 25,000 clones; 58% appear just once. The ten biggest clones cover around a fifth of the sample.

Findings and caveats that apply to the study as a whole: Compared with controls, irradiated tumors had higher TCR clonality, as the top 100 clonotypes made up an average of roughly 54% of the repertoire, versus around 45% in nephrectomy-only tumors. The single-armed trial design could not address effects of radiation dose or scheduling on the TCR repertoire. A greater number of dominant CDR3 motifs was detected in irradiated tumors than in control tumors, and a larger share of the repertoire was occupied by these motifs in irradiated tumors than in control tumors. Because only small tumor regions of 0.8 to 1 g were available, the study did not capture intratumoral heterogeneity.

The receptor was isolated from a man aged 40-50 years with renal cell carcinoma. The sample was tumor tissue, taken from a patient whose treatment was nephrectomy without radiotherapy.

The CDR3 reads CASSQGGQTSTDTQYF. The DNA sequence is TGTGCCAGCAGCCAAGGGGGGCAGACTAGCACAGATACGCAGTATTTT. This receptor chain uses TRBV4-2 and TRBJ2-3, with a weak D call of TRBD1 (6 bases match). According to the germline V gene, CDR1 reads LGHNA and CDR2 reads YNFKEQ. The V end loses 1 base and the J end loses 0 bases, and a stretch of 11 bases separates them. Counted from cysteine to phenylalanine, this CDR3 has 16 amino acids. Left in the record is the CDR3 DNA by itself, 48 bases read in frame from the first base.